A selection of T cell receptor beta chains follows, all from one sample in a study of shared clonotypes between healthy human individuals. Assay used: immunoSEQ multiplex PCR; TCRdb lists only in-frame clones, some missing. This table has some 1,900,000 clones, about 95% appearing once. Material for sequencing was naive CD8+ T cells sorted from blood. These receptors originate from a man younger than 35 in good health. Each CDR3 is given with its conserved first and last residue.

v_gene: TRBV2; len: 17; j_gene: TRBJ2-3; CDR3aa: CASSESKTSGNTDTQYF
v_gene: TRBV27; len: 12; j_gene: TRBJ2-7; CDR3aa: CASCHTGGEQYF
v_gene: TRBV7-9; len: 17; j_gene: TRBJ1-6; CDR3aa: CASSSDEVIGGRSPLHF
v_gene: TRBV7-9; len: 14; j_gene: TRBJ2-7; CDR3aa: CASSSSGRMYEQYF
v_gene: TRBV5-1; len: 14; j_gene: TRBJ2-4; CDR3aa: CASSLSGTENIQYF
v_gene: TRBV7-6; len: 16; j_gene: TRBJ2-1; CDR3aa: CASSQWAQEGYNEQFF
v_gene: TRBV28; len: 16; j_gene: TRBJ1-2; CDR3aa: CASSFLSEGSNYGYTF
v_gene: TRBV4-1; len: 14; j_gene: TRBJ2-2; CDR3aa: CASSQESGVGELFF
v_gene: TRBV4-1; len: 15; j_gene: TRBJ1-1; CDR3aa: CASSQSGQLNTEAFF
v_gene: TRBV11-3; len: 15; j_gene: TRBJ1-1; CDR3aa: CASSDPATADTEAFF
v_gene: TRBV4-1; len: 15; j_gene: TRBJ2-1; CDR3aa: CASSQAGGLYNEQFF
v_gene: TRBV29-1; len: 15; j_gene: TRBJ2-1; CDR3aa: CSVEVWRVAYNEQFF
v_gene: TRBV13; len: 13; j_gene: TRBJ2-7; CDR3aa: CASSWGPDSGQYF
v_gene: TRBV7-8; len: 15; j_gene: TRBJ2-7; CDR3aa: CASSLASRGAYEQYF
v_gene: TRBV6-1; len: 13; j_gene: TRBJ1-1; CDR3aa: CASTDRGYTEAFF
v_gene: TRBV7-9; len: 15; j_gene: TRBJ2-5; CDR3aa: CASSYVGIGQETQYF
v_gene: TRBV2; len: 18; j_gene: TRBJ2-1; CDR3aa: CASREPGLAGGLGNEQFF
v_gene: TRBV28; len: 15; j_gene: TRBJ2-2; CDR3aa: CASSLGYRSTGELFF
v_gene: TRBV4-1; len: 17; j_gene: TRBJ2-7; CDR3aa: CASSQDPPRQGAYEQYF
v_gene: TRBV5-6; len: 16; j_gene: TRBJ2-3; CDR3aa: CASSPGYPGYRDTQYF
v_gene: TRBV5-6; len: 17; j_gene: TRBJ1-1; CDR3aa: CASSSSSGWDGNTEAFF
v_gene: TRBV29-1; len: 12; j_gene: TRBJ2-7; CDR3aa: CSVPGETYEQYF
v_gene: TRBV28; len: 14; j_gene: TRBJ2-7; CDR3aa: CASSSRTDSYEQYF
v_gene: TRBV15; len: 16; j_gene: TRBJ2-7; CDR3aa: CATSEQTGIAGGEQYF
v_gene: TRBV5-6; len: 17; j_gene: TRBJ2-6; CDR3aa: CASSFNQGPPGANVLTF
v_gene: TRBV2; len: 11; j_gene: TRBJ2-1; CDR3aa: CASRSRYEQFF
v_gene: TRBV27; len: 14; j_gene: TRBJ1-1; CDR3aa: CASSPGQGVTEAFF
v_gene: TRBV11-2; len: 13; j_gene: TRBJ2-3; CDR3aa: CASSLYFPDTQYF
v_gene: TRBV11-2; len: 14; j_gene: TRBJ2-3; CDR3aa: CASSQTGSPDTQYF
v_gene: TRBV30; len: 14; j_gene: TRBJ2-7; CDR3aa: CAWSRPYRGYEQYF
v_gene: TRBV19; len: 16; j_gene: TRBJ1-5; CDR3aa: CASSIDAGEGNQPQHF
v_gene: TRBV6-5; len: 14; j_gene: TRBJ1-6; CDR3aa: CASSSPLYNSPLHF
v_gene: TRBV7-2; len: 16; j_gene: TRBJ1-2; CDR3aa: CASSPEAGFLNYGYTF
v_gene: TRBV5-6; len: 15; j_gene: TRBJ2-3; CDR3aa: CASSWGTGGTDTQYF
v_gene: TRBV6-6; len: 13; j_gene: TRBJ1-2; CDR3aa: CASSYGGGYGYTF
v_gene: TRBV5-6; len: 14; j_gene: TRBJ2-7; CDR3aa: CASSAGLAAYEQYF
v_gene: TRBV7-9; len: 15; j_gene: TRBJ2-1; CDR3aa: CASSYEGAGSNEQFF
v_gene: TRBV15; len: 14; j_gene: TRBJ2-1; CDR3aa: CATQLERGYNEQFF
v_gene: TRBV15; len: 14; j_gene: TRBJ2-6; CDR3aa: CATSAAGGANVLTF
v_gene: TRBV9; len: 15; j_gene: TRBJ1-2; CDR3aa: CASSATGGFNYGYTF
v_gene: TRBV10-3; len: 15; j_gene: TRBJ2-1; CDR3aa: CAIRSGTGGRNEQFF
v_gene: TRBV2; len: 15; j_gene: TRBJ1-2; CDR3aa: CASSEGMEGRDGYTF
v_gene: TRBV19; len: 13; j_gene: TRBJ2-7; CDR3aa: CASSLAGEYEQYF
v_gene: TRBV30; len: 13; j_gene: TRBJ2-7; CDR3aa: CAWSQGASYEQYF
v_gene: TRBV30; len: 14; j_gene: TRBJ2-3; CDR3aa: CAWSPGPITDTQYF
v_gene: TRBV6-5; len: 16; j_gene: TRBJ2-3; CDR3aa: CASSYSILGDTDTQYF
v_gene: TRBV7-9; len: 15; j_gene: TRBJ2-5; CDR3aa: CASSSSEGRGETQYF